This TCR beta chain was obtained from a study of OX40 agonist ivuxolimab in advanced cancers. J lost 3 bases, V lost 0 bases, and 9 bases had no gene match. In germline, CDR1 is SGDLS, CDR2 YYNGEE. The CDR3 contains 17 residues. Method: immunoSEQ multiplex PCR; TCRdb's copy keeps in-frame clones and lacks some. This table holds 90,000 to 120,000 clones, roughly 90% found once. This clone was counted between two and nine times. The chain has TRBV9 and TRBJ2-3; 8 bases agree with TRBD2. The receptor's source is an adult with an advanced solid tumor such as melanoma, head and neck, liver or kidney cancer. The sequencing here drew on CD4+ or CD8+ T cells sorted from blood, taken in a trial of the OX40 agonist ivuxolimab. CDR3 residues: CASSVAGTSSFTDTQYF. DNA for the CDR3: TGTGCCAGCAGCGTAGCGGGGACTAGTTCCTTTACAGATACGCAGTATTTT.